The 10 T cell receptor beta chains in this list originate from one sample, sequenced in a study of identical twins. Each CDR3 protein is one row after TCRdb ran MiXCR on the 5' RACE reads. The sample consists of a few hundred thousand distinct CDR3 sequences, around 20% of them appearing once. Sequencing was done on a sample of naive T cells sorted from blood. Receptor source: a man in his fifties in good health.

This clonotype appeared a few times. The chain employs TRBV24-1 and TRBJ1-2; D gene ambiguous. Germline assignment: CDR1 KGHDR and CDR2 SFDVKD. There are 17 residues in the CDR3. Deletions cut 3 bases from V and 3 bases from J, with 19 bases between. The CDR3 is CATSDRGGEAPDYGYTF. The CDR3 bases are TGTGCCACCAGTGATCGGGGAGGCGAGGCGCCCGACTATGGCTACACCTTC.

A remark on this clonotype: An end of the junction differs from the germline gene, which may be a read error. The chain carries TRBV20-1 and TRBJ1-6; D perhaps matches TRBD1 (6 bases). The CDR3 contains 15 residues. Germline V lookup: CDR1 DFQATT, CDR2 SNEGSKA (reference sequence). This chain's CDR3 is CSARGAGLVYSPLPF. The DNA for the CDR3 is TGCAGTGCTAGGGGGGCAGGGCTAGTGTATTCACCCCTCCCCTTT.

The chain is built from TRBV30 and TRBJ2-5; D is undetermined. The CDR3 covers 12 residues. V was trimmed by 2 bases and J by 1 base, leaving 5 bases between them. Germline V gene data show CDR1 as GTSNPN and CDR2 as SVGIG (reference sequence). Written as DNA, the CDR3 is TGTGCCTGGAGTCCAAGCCAAGAGACCCAGTACTTC. This translates into CAWSPSQETQYF.

The chain carries TRBV20-1 and TRBJ2-2; D gene ambiguous. V was pared by 3 bases and J by 6 bases, with 17 bases between. The V gene's germline CDR1 is DFQATT and CDR2 SNEGSKA (reference sequence). There are 15 residues in the CDR3. CDR3 sequence reads: CSARDRASTPGELFF. The CDR3 nucleotides are TGCAGTGCTAGGGACCGGGCCTCGACTCCCGGGGAGCTGTTTTTT.

The chain links TRBV6-2 or TRBV6-3 to TRBJ2-5; D remains ambiguous. Trimming shortened V by 5 bases and J by 1 base, and 8 bases separated the two germline ends. Germline CDR1 MNHEY, CDR2 SVGEGT. This CDR3 contains 13 residues. DNA of the CDR3: TGTGCCAGCAGTCAGGTCTTCCAAGAGACCCAGTACTTC. Its translation is CASSQVFQETQYF.

In its sample, this clonotype was seen a few times. The CDR3 DNA reads TGCAGTGCTAGCAAGACAGGGGCCAATCAGCCCCAGCATTTT. It is translated as CSASKTGANQPQHF. The V and J genes are TRBV20-1 and TRBJ1-5, with TRBD1 matching 8 bases. The V gene end was trimmed by 3 bases and the J gene end by 3 bases; junction bases not matched to a gene: 4. Germline V gene lookup returns CDR1 DFQATT and CDR2 SNEGSKA (reference sequence). The CDR3 contains 14 residues.

The rearrangement links TRBV6-2 or TRBV6-3 to TRBJ2-5; no clear D gene. The CDR3 loop spans 13 amino acids. The ends were cut back, 4 bases at V and 3 bases at J, with 9 bases in the middle. The V gene's germline CDR1 is MNHEY and CDR2 SVGEGT. CDR3 sequence (DNA): TGTGCCAGCAGTTCACAGCGTAAAGAGACCCAGTACTTC. It yields the protein CASSSQRKETQYF.

This clonotype was observed a handful of times. The rearrangement joins TRBV12-3 or TRBV12-4 to TRBJ2-1; 11 bases are a match to TRBD2. The CDR3 runs 14 residues. Germline trimming cut 3 bases from V and 10 bases from J; bases unmatched to any gene: 5. The CDR3 reads CASSFSSGGREQFF. Written as DNA, the CDR3 is TGTGCCAGCAGTTTCTCTAGCGGGGGGCGAGAGCAGTTCTTC.

This clonotype was found a few times. The V and J genes are TRBV12-3 or TRBV12-4 and TRBJ1-5; D call uncertain. The CDR3 is 14 amino acids. V dropped 6 bases and J dropped 0 bases, with 9 bases sitting between them. CDR3 amino acids: CASSHSASNQPQHF. CDR3 nucleotide sequence: TGTGCCAGCAGCCATTCGGCTAGCAATCAGCCCCAGCATTTT.

There are a few counts of this clonotype. This chain uses TRBV12-3 or TRBV12-4 with TRBJ2-2, with D tentatively TRBD1 (5 bases). The CDR3 totals 13 residues. The V gene lost 11 bases and the J gene lost 6 bases, with 16 bases spanning the gap. In nucleotides, the CDR3 is TGTGCCTTTAGACAGCCGGTCTCCGGGGAGCTGTTTTTT. It specifies CAFRQPVSGELFF.